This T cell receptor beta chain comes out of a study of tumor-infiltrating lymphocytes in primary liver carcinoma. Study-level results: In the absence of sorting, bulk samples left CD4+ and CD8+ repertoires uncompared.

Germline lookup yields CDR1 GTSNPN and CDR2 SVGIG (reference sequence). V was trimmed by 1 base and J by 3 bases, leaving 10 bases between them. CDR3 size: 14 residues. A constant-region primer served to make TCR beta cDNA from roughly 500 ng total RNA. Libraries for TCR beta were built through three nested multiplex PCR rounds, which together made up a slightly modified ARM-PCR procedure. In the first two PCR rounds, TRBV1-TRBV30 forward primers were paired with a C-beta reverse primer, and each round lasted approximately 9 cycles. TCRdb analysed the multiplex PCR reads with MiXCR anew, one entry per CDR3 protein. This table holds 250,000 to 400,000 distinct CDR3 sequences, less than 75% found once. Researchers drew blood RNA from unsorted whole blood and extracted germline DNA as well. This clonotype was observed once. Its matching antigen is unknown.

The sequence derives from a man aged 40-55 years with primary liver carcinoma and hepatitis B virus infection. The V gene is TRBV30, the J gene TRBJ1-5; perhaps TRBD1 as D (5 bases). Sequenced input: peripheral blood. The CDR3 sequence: CAWSEWGNNQPQHF. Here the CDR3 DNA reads TGTGCCTGGAGTGAATGGGGCAACAATCAGCCCCAGCATTTT.